These 29 T cell receptor beta chains originate from one sample sequenced in a study of T cells in Graves' hyperthyroidism and ophthalmopathy. Authors of the study amplified TCR beta CDR3 regions from RNA transcripts. The primer set for the first-round RT-PCR of the TCR CDR3 was HTBI. TCRdb passed the multiplex PCR reads through MiXCR, listing each CDR3 protein once. The table has a few hundred thousand distinct CDR3 sequences, about 14% seen once; the top ten hold around a fifth. The source material was blood. The receptors here all came from a woman aged 25-40 years with Graves' ophthalmopathy.

This clonotype was recorded many times. The rearrangement uses TRBV12-3 or TRBV12-4 and TRBJ2-7; 9 nucleotides line up with TRBD1. This CDR3 contains 13 residues. J lost 5 bases, V lost 5 bases, and 4 bases had no gene match. The CDR3, as DNA: TGTGCCAGCAGTCTGGACAGGGGAGACGAGCAGTACTTC. Its translation is CASSLDRGDEQYF.

This clonotype was detected ten times or more. The chain joins TRBV7-8 to TRBJ1-3; D gene unclear. Germline CDR1 and CDR2: SGHVS and FQNEAQ. This CDR3 has 14 amino acids. V shed 5 bases and J shed 3 bases, with 11 bases lying between them. CDR3 sequence: CASSVGGNGNTIYF. The CDR3 DNA sequence: TGTGCCAGCAGCGTTGGCGGCAATGGAAACACCATATATTTT.

This clonotype was seen repeatedly, ten times or more. This chain joins TRBV20-1 and TRBJ2-7; a possible D gene is TRBD1 (6 bases). The length of the CDR3 is 14 residues. V lost 3 bases to trimming and J lost 3 bases, with 15 bases between them. Germline-derived CDR1 and CDR2 are DFQATT and SNEGSKA (reference sequence). The DNA for the CDR3 is TGCAGTGCTAGGGACAGTGGCTCCTTCTACGAGCAGTACTTC. It codes for CSARDSGSFYEQYF.

The sample holds many counts of this clonotype. V and J are TRBV6-2 or TRBV6-3 and TRBJ1-1; D might be TRBD1 (6 bases). The CDR3 contains 12 residues. Germline values: CDR1 MNHEY, CDR2 SVGEGT. Trimming left V 8 bases short and J 5 bases short, with 12 bases between. CDR3 sequence reads: CASGRGTTEAFF. The DNA of the CDR3 is TGTGCCAGCGGGAGGGGGACAACTGAAGCTTTCTTT.

This clonotype was detected a few times. J is TRBJ1-5 and V is TRBV4-1; 7 bases agree with TRBD1. Germline V gives CDR1 MGHRA, CDR2 YSYEKL. J gave up 1 base and V 4 bases, and 10 bases lay outside the gene matches. This CDR3 is built from 17 residues. The CDR3 DNA reads TGCGCCAGCAGCCCCTTCGGGGAGACAGGGAGCAATCAGCCCCAGCATTTT. As protein: CASSPFGETGSNQPQHF.

This clonotype turned up a few times. This chain joins TRBV28 and TRBJ2-1, with D perhaps given as TRBD1 or TRBD2 (6 bases each). Trimming shortened V by 6 bases and J by 3 bases, and 15 bases separated the two germline ends. Germline V gene lookup returns CDR1 MDHEN and CDR2 SYDVKM. The CDR3 length is 15 residues. This CDR3 reads CASRLGGSIYNEQFF. In nucleotides, the CDR3 is TGTGCCAGCAGACTAGGGGGGTCGATCTACAATGAGCAGTTCTTC.

This clonotype has ten or more counts. The rearrangement joins TRBV28 to TRBJ1-6; 9 nucleotides line up with TRBD1. Per the germline V gene, CDR1 is MDHEN and CDR2 is SYDVKM. The CDR3 runs 15 residues. V dropped 2 bases and J dropped 7; count of bases not matched to a gene: 3. The CDR3 is CASSLPGTGNSPLHF. CDR3 nucleotides: TGTGCCAGCAGTTTACCCGGGACAGGGAATTCACCCCTCCACTTT. Full variable domain (rest looked up from reference TRBV28 and TRBJ1-6): DVKVTQSSRYLVKRTGEKVFLECVQDMDHENMFWYRQDPGLGLRLIYFSYDVKMKEKGDIPEGYSVSREKKERFSLILESASTNQTSMYLCASSLPGTGNSPLHFGNGTRLTVT.

At least ten counts were recorded for this clonotype. V usage is TRBV7-9 and J usage is TRBJ2-1; D is unclear. Germline V gene lookup returns CDR1 SEHNR and CDR2 FQNEAQ (reference sequence). Trimming stripped 0 bases from V and 10 bases from J, with 7 bases between. The CDR3 runs to 12 residues. The chain's CDR3 is CASSLAVYEQFF. The CDR3 nucleotides are TGTGCCAGCAGCTTAGCGGTGTACGAGCAGTTCTTC.

This clonotype showed up many times. This chain connects TRBV12-5 to TRBJ1-2; D is unresolved. This CDR3 is 12 amino acids long. V was cut by 5 bases and J by 2 bases, with 6 bases left in between. The germline CDR1 and CDR2 sequences are LGHNT and FRNRAP. CDR3 in amino acids: CASGQTNYGYTF. CDR3 DNA: TGTGCTAGTGGTCAAACCAACTATGGCTACACCTTC. Full variable domain (missing parts from reference TRBV12-5 and TRBJ1-2): DARVTQTPRHKVTEMGQEVTMRCQPILGHNTVFWYRQTMMQGLELLAYFRNRAPLDDSGMPKDRFSAEMPDATLATLKIQPSEPRDSAVYFCASGQTNYGYTFGSGTRLTVV.

The CDR3 sequence is CATSNRLGTLTGELFF. CDR3 coding DNA: TGTGCCACCAGCAATAGACTCGGGACCCTCACCGGGGAGCTGTTTTTT. The chain recombines TRBV15 with TRBJ2-2; perhaps D is TRBD1 or TRBD2 (5 bases each). CDR3 size: 16 residues. V lost 4 bases to trimming and J lost 4 bases, with 16 bases between them. CDR1 and CDR2 from the germline V gene are LNHNV and YYDKDF (reference sequence).

Ten or more counts support this clonotype. The V call is TRBV5-5, the J call TRBJ2-5; tentatively, D is TRBD1 (6 bases). Trimming shortened V by 4 bases and J by 2 bases, and 15 bases separated the two germline ends. This CDR3 has 15 residues. Germline V CDR1 and CDR2: SGHKS, YYEKEE (reference sequence). The DNA for the CDR3 is TGTGCCAGCAGCCGAAATACAGGGTTACAAGAGACCCAGTACTTC. This gives the protein CASSRNTGLQETQYF. Filled out from reference TRBV5-5 and TRBJ2-5, the complete variable domain reads DAGVTQSPTHLIKTRGQQVTLRCSPISGHKSVSWYQQVLGQGPQFIFQYYEKEERGRGNFPDRFSARQFPNYSSELNVNALLLGDSALYLCASSRNTGLQETQYFGPGTRLLVL.

This rearrangement joins TRBV6-2 or TRBV6-3 to TRBJ1-5; tentative D call: TRBD1 (5 bases). Trimming stripped 1 base from V and 7 bases from J, with 20 bases between. The CDR3 is made up of 17 amino acids. Germline V CDR1 and CDR2: MNHEY, SVGEGT. The CDR3 is CASSYWQGVADEQPQHF. The CDR3 DNA is TGTGCCAGCAGTTACTGGCAGGGCGTAGCCGATGAGCAGCCCCAGCATTTT.

This sequence joins TRBV4-1 and TRBJ1-6; TRBD1 is a possible D gene (6 bases). Trimming took off 0 bases at V and 0 bases at J, with 15 bases between the two ends. CDR3 size: 19 residues. Germline CDR1 is MGHRA and CDR2 is YSYEKL. For the CDR3, the DNA is TGCGCCAGCAGCCAAGAGTGGGCCGGACAGAGCTCCTATAATTCACCCCTCCACTTT. Translation: CASSQEWAGQSSYNSPLHF.

The chain links TRBV7-2 to TRBJ2-2; 11 bases are shared with TRBD1. Germline CDR1 is SGHTA and CDR2 is FQGNSA. Losses at the gene ends were 5 bases for V and 6 bases for J; bases not matched to a gene: 5. CDR3 length equals 15 residues. CDR3 sequence: CASSPDRGLSGELFF. DNA for the CDR3: TGTGCCAGCAGCCCGGACAGGGGGCTTTCCGGGGAGCTGTTTTTT.

This chain links TRBV12-3 or TRBV12-4 with TRBJ2-2; TRBD2 is a possible D gene (5 bases). The CDR3 length is 16 residues. V lost 3 bases, J lost 6 bases, and 17 bases lay in between. The CDR3 here is CASSFFGGQVAGELFF. CDR3 nucleotide sequence: TGTGCCAGCAGTTTTTTTGGCGGGCAGGTAGCCGGGGAGCTGTTTTTT.

This clonotype was detected many times. V and J are TRBV11-2 and TRBJ1-2, with D perhaps TRBD1 (6 bases). Trimming pared 5 bases from V and 2 bases from J, leaving 15 bases between. The CDR3 runs to 15 residues. Germline CDR1 is SGHAT and CDR2 is FQNNGV. The CDR3, as DNA: TGTGCCAGCAGCGCGATACGGGGGGCCAACTATGGCTACACCTTC. Its protein is CASSAIRGANYGYTF. The full variable domain, completed using reference TRBV11-2 and TRBJ1-2, is EAGVAQSPRYKIIEKRQSVAFWCNPISGHATLYWYQQILGQGPKLLIQFQNNGVVDDSQLPKDRFSAERLKGVDSTLKIQPAKLEDSAVYLCASSAIRGANYGYTFGSGTRLTVV.

This clonotype was detected only a few times. The genes are TRBV19 and TRBJ2-1; no firm D call. The V gene lost 2 bases and the J gene lost 6 bases, with 11 bases spanning the gap. The CDR3 totals 14 residues. From germline, CDR1 is LNHDA and CDR2 SQIVND (reference sequence). CDR3 in DNA: TGTGCCAGTAGTATAATCTCGCCAGGCAATGAGCAGTTCTTC. As protein: CASSIISPGNEQFF.

About this clonotype itself: Its ends do not fully match the called genes, so a read error is possible. The V call is TRBV4-1, the J call TRBJ2-5, with TRBD2 matching over 9 bases. The CDR3 covers 18 residues. Per germline, CDR1 MGHRA and CDR2 YSYEKL. For the CDR3, the DNA is TGCGCCGGCAGCCAAGCCCTCTCTCTAGCGGGGCCCCAAGAGACCCAGTACTTC. Translated: CAGSQALSLAGPQETQYF.

This clonotype was seen ten or more times. The chain joins TRBV27 to TRBJ2-5, with TRBD2 identical over 7 bases. In germline, CDR1 is MNHEY, CDR2 SMNVEV (reference sequence). The CDR3 length is 13 residues. Trimming at V came to 3 bases and at J to 5 bases, leaving 3 bases not matched to a gene. CDR3 sequence reads: CASSFAGVETQYF. The CDR3 region has the DNA TGTGCCAGCAGTTTTGCGGGAGTGGAGACCCAGTACTTC.

This clonotype has a handful of counts. A much larger clonotype is one base distant, so this may be a read error. The rearrangement links TRBV11-3 to TRBJ2-1; D gene uncertain. CDR1 and CDR2 from the germline V gene are SGHNT and YENEEA. The CDR3 spans 11 residues. Deletions cut 5 bases from V and 4 bases from J, with 3 bases between. The CDR3 protein is CASSKYNEQFF. As DNA, the CDR3 is TGTGCCAGCAGCAAGTACAATGAGCAGTTCTTC. Together with reference TRBV11-3 and TRBJ2-1, the CDR3 gives the full variable domain: EAGVVQSPRYKIIEKKQPVAFWCNPISGHNTLYWYLQNLGQGPELLIRYENEEAVDDSQLPKDRFSAERLKGVDSTLKIQPAELGDSAVYLCASSKYNEQFFGPGTRLTVL.

The table lists this clonotype with a few counts. The chain uses TRBV7-8 and TRBJ1-4; no reliable D call. Germline lookup yields CDR1 SGHVS and CDR2 FQNEAQ. CDR3 length equals 15 residues. V lost 4 bases to trimming and J lost 0 bases, with 9 bases between them. The CDR3 spells CASSSELATNEKLFF. CDR3 bases: TGTGCCAGCAGCTCGGAGTTGGCAACTAATGAAAAACTGTTTTTT. The whole variable domain, filled in from reference TRBV7-8 and TRBJ1-4, reads GAGVSQSPRYKVAKRGQDVALRCDPISGHVSLFWYQQALGQGPEFLTYFQNEAQLDKSGLPSDRFFAERPEGSVSTLKIQRTQQEDSAVYLCASSSELATNEKLFFGSGTQLSVL.

This clonotype was seen only once. The chain joins TRBV7-2 to TRBJ2-5, with D tentatively TRBD1 (7 bases). The V end was cut by 8 bases, the J end by 14 bases, with 33 bases between. The CDR3 covers 16 residues. The germline gives CDR1 SGHTA, CDR2 FQGNSA. The DNA of the CDR3 is TGTGCCAGCGGGGCGGGGACAGTCGGGTTGAGGGGCCACGTATACTTC. Its translation: CASGAGTVGLRGHVYF.

This clonotype was counted many times. The chain joins TRBV7-6 to TRBJ2-7; D may be TRBD1 (8 bases). V lost 2 bases to trimming and J lost 4 bases, with 18 bases between them. Looked up from germline, CDR1 is SGHVS and CDR2 is FNYEAQ. This CDR3 is built from 16 residues. As DNA, the CDR3 is TGTGCCAGCAGCTTATCAGGGGAGGGACAGGCTTACGAGCAGTACTTC. It codes for CASSLSGEGQAYEQYF.

This clonotype was seen many times. The chain uses TRBV5-1 and TRBJ2-5; 7 bases map to TRBD1. The V gene's germline CDR1 is SGHRS and CDR2 YFSETQ. This CDR3 spans 14 amino acids. V lost 0 bases, J lost 3 bases, and 2 bases stayed unmatched. The CDR3 reads CASSLGRGKETQYF. For the CDR3, the DNA is TGCGCCAGCAGCTTGGGCAGGGGGAAAGAGACCCAGTACTTC.

In this sample, this clonotype turned up many times. The chain is built from TRBV4-1 and TRBJ1-2; D is perhaps TRBD1 (6 bases). In germline, CDR1 is MGHRA, CDR2 YSYEKL. The CDR3 spans 15 residues. The V end was cut by 4 bases, the J end by 1 base, with 13 bases between. The CDR3: CASSPGTLSNYGYTF. The CDR3 DNA sequence: TGCGCCAGCAGCCCCGGGACACTCAGTAACTATGGCTACACCTTC.

J is TRBJ2-3 and V is TRBV20-1; the match to TRBD2 covers 9 bases. The CDR3 has 15 residues. Germline V gives CDR1 DFQATT, CDR2 SNEGSKA (reference sequence). The junction had 4 bases not matched to a gene; V was cut back by 3 bases and J by 0 bases. In DNA form, the CDR3 reads TGCAGTGCTAGGCGTCTAGCGGGGAGCACAGATACGCAGTATTTT. Translating it yields CSARRLAGSTDTQYF.

This clonotype was seen repeatedly, ten times or more. J is TRBJ2-1 and V is TRBV2; TRBD2 might be the D (7 bases). V was shortened by 2 bases and J by 6 bases, with 14 bases between the two germline ends. This CDR3 contains 15 residues. The V gene's germline CDR1 is SNHLY and CDR2 FYNNEI. The CDR3 DNA reads as TGTGCCAGCAGTGAATTGGGGGGGCGGCGCAATGAGCAGTTCTTC. Translating gives CASSELGGRRNEQFF.

V gene TRBV6-1 combines with J gene TRBJ1-4; unclear D gene. This CDR3 is built from 14 residues. The ends were cut back, 2 bases at V and 4 bases at J, with 8 bases in the middle. CDR1 is MNHNS, CDR2 SASEGT, per germline. The CDR3 spells CASSEIMGNEKLFF. The CDR3, as DNA: TGTGCCAGCAGTGAAATTATGGGTAATGAAAAACTGTTTTTT.

This clonotype was seen only a few times. Germline is not matched at one junction end, which may reflect a read error. The rearrangement joins TRBV11-3 to TRBJ1-2; D gene unclear. The length of the CDR3 is 15 residues. Germline V gene data show CDR1 as SGHNT and CDR2 as YENEEA. The CDR3 nucleotides read TGTGCCAGCAGCTTTCGTGTCGGTCGTGGGGATGGCTGCACCTTC. Translating it yields CASSFRVGRGDGCTF.